The 25 T cell receptor beta chains below all came from one sample that was sequenced in a study of graft-versus-host responses after intestinal transplantation. Using immunoSEQ multiplex PCR, the repertoire was profiled, and TCRdb retains in-frame clones only, with some absent. Of around 15,000 clones listed, 33% were seen once; the top ten hold under 4.5%. The sample was alloreactive CD4+ T cells from a mixed lymphocyte reaction culture, taken before intestinal transplant. Subset described: CFSE-low proliferating T cells sorted from roughly six-day pre-transplant mixed lymphocyte reaction (GvH or HvG direction). The source of these receptors is a human patient who received an intestinal transplant.

This clone came up a few times. The chain combines TRBV14 with TRBJ1-3; D remains unclear. Trimming took off 0 bases at V and 0 bases at J, with 3 bases between the two ends. There are 14 residues in the CDR3. Germline V gene lookup returns CDR1 SGHDN and CDR2 FVKESK. The CDR3 spells CASSQDLSGNTIYF. The CDR3, as DNA: TGTGCCAGCAGCCAAGATCTCTCTGGAAACACCATATATTTT.

This clone was seen a handful of times. The V call is TRBV7-9, the J call TRBJ1-1, with D uncertain. Germline V CDR1 and CDR2: SEHNR, FQNEAQ (reference sequence). V lost 5 bases and J lost 3, with 7 bases in between. This CDR3 contains 12 residues. The CDR3 reads CASSPGYTEAFF. CDR3 in DNA: TGTGCCAGCAGCCCAGGCTACACTGAAGCTTTCTTT.

This chain uses TRBV5-1 with TRBJ2-3, with D perhaps TRBD2 (6 bases). V shed 6 bases and J shed 2 bases, with 13 bases lying between them. The CDR3 contains 14 residues. Germline CDR1 and CDR2: SGHRS and YFSETQ. Here the CDR3 reads CASTGVQVTDTQYF. CDR3 bases: TGCGCCAGCACGGGGGTACAAGTCACAGATACGCAGTATTTT.

This clone came up a few times. The genes are TRBV7-2 and TRBJ2-1; maybe TRBD2 (6 bases). The CDR3 is made up of 14 amino acids. Trimming pared 5 bases from V and 3 bases from J, leaving 11 bases between. Per germline, CDR1 SGHTA and CDR2 FQGNSA. CDR3 coding DNA: TGTGCCAGCAGCCACGGACTATACTACAATGAGCAGTTCTTC. Translated: CASSHGLYYNEQFF.

This clone was detected only a few times. The rearrangement joins TRBV5-1 to TRBJ2-1; TRBD2 aligns across 12 bases. V was clipped by 0 bases and J by 8 bases; unmatched bases: 9. Germline assignment: CDR1 SGHRS and CDR2 YFSETQ. The CDR3 is 17 amino acids. The CDR3, as DNA: TGCGCCAGCAGCTTGGGACCTAGCGGGGGGGTTATCTATGAGCAGTTCTTC. Translating it yields CASSLGPSGGVIYEQFF.

V usage is TRBV5-1 and J usage is TRBJ2-3; no definite D call. The germline CDR1 and CDR2 sequences are SGHRS and YFSETQ. The CDR3 loop spans 12 amino acids. The V and J ends lost 0 bases and 4 bases respectively, with 3 bases between them. The CDR3 here is CASSLVADTQYF. CDR3 nucleotide sequence: TGCGCCAGCAGCTTGGTAGCAGATACGCAGTATTTT.

The V gene is TRBV6-6, the J gene TRBJ1-2, with D perhaps matching TRBD1 (5 bases). The CDR3 is 14 amino acids. Germline V gene lookup returns CDR1 MNHNY and CDR2 SVGAGI (reference sequence). V lost 7 bases and J 1 base, leaving 13 bases between the germline ends. The CDR3 protein is CASNPQGNNYGYTF. CDR3 DNA: TGTGCCAGCAACCCGCAGGGTAATAACTATGGCTACACCTTC.

This clone appeared a few times. CDR3 bases: TGTGCCAGCAGAAACAGGGCCGGTAATTCACCCCTCCACTTT. Translating it yields CASRNRAGNSPLHF. This sequence joins TRBV6-5 and TRBJ1-6; a weak D match, TRBD1 (6 bases). Germline lookup yields CDR1 MNHEY and CDR2 SVGAGI. Trimming pared 6 bases from V and 6 bases from J, leaving 12 bases between. The CDR3 covers 14 residues.

This clone appeared a few times. J is TRBJ2-1 and V is TRBV6-1; 9 positions agree with TRBD2. CDR3 length equals 14 residues. V lost 6 bases to trimming and J lost 4 bases; unmatched junction nucleotides: 4. The V gene's germline CDR1 is MNHNS and CDR2 SASEGT. The CDR3 DNA reads TGTGCCAGCAGGAGGACTAGCGAGTACAATGAGCAGTTCTTC. It is translated as CASRRTSEYNEQFF.

The chain carries TRBV6-1 and TRBJ1-5, with a tentative D call TRBD1 (5 bases). Germline values: CDR1 MNHNS, CDR2 SASEGT. The CDR3 loop spans 14 amino acids. Trimming pared 2 bases from V and 3 bases from J, leaving 8 bases between. CDR3 loop: CASSEQGLNQPQHF. CDR3 nucleotide sequence: TGTGCCAGCAGTGAACAGGGCCTCAATCAGCCCCAGCATTTT.

This clone was counted only a few times. V usage is TRBV7-2 and J usage is TRBJ2-7, with D unclear. The length of the CDR3 is 11 residues. Germline V CDR1 and CDR2: SGHTA, FQGNSA. V gave up 1 base and J gave up 5 bases, with 3 bases separating them. The CDR3 protein is CASSLVHEQYF. Written as DNA, the CDR3 is TGTGCCAGCAGCTTAGTCCACGAGCAGTACTTC.

This clone turned up a few times. This rearrangement joins TRBV6-1 to TRBJ2-5; possibly TRBD1 or TRBD2 for D (7 bases each). The germline V gene encodes CDR1 MNHNS and CDR2 SASEGT. The length of the CDR3 is 15 residues. Trimming pared 5 bases from V and 5 bases from J, leaving 18 bases between. In DNA, the CDR3 is TGTGCCAGCAGTCAGGGGGGGGGAGGGCTTGAGACCCAGTACTTC. Translation gives CASSQGGGGLETQYF.

The chain uses TRBV6-5 and TRBJ1-2, with D possibly matching TRBD1 (6 bases). The CDR3 contains 15 residues. Trimming took off 2 bases at V and 3 bases at J, with 13 bases between the two ends. The germline CDR1 and CDR2 sequences are MNHEY and SVGAGI. CDR3 sequence: CASSYGEGVYYGYTF. CDR3 DNA sequence: TGTGCCAGCAGTTACGGGGAGGGGGTATACTATGGCTACACCTTC.

The chain combines TRBV4-1 with TRBJ2-7; 9 bases match TRBD2. The CDR3 is made up of 15 amino acids. Germline CDR1 is MGHRA and CDR2 is YSYEKL. V trimming: 1 base; J trimming: 5 bases; junction bases outside the gene matches: 6. The CDR3 DNA is TGCGCCAGCAGCCAAGGTAGCGGGAGTCGCGACGAGCAGTACTTC. Translation gives CASSQGSGSRDEQYF.

This clone was counted a single time. J is TRBJ1-5 and V is TRBV7-9; no reliable D call. The V end was cut by 2 bases, the J end by 0 bases, with 11 bases between. The germline CDR1 and CDR2 sequences are SEHNR and FQNEAQ (reference sequence). This CDR3 is built from 16 residues. CDR3 protein: CASSLKAGDSNQPQHF. CDR3 in DNA: TGTGCCAGCAGCTTAAAGGCCGGGGATAGCAATCAGCCCCAGCATTTT.

This clone appeared a few times. The CDR3 sequence is CASSEGSNYNQPQHF. In DNA, the CDR3 is TGTGCCAGCAGCGAGGGCAGCAACTACAATCAGCCCCAGCATTTT. The J gene is TRBJ1-5, the V gene TRBV2, with D hard to call. Germline V lookup: CDR1 SNHLY, CDR2 FYNNEI. The CDR3 has 15 residues. The ends were cut back, 6 bases at V and 3 bases at J, with 15 bases in the middle. Complete variable domain (other parts from reference TRBV2 and TRBJ1-5): EPEVTQTPSHQVTQMGQEVILRCVPISNHLYFYWYRQILGQKVEFLVSFYNNEISEKSEIFDDQFSVERPDGSNFTLKIRSTKLEDSAMYFCASSEGSNYNQPQHFGDGTRLSIL.

This chain uses TRBV2 with TRBJ1-1; 8 bases match TRBD1. Germline loops: CDR1 SNHLY, CDR2 FYNNEI. The trim removed 6 bases at V and 4 bases at J, leaving 22 bases unmatched. This CDR3 contains 19 residues. CDR3 protein: CASRPIGETGDMFSTEAFF. CDR3 in DNA: TGTGCCAGCAGACCCATCGGGGAGACAGGGGACATGTTTAGCACTGAAGCTTTCTTT.

About this clone: The sample contains more than one DNA sequence encoding this CDR3. The chain combines TRBV5-4 with TRBJ2-5; D perhaps matches TRBD1 (5 bases). This CDR3 has 13 amino acids. The germline V gene encodes CDR1 SGHNT and CDR2 YYREEE (reference sequence). V shed 2 bases and J shed 5 bases, with 10 bases lying between them. The CDR3 here is CASSFDRGETQYF. For the CDR3, the DNA is TGTGCCAGCAGCTTCGACAGAGGTGAGACCCAGTACTTC.

V and J are TRBV28 and TRBJ1-3, with 9 bases aligning to TRBD1. The CDR3 is 15 amino acids. Germline V gene lookup returns CDR1 MDHEN and CDR2 SYDVKM. V dropped 7 bases and J dropped 4; count of bases not matched to a gene: 8. DNA for the CDR3: TGTGCCAGCATTACCGGGACAGGGCGCGGAAACACCATATATTTT. As protein: CASITGTGRGNTIYF.

This clone has just a few counts. V usage is TRBV2 and J usage is TRBJ2-7; perhaps TRBD1 as D (5 bases). V lost 1 base and J 4 bases, leaving 11 bases between the germline ends. The CDR3 is 14 residues long. The germline CDR1 and CDR2 sequences are SNHLY and FYNNEI. CDR3 sequence (DNA): TGTGCCAGCAGTGAAGGGGCAGGGAAATACGAGCAGTACTTC. Encoded protein: CASSEGAGKYEQYF.

J is TRBJ2-7 and V is TRBV13; 9 bases are shared with TRBD2. V was clipped by 5 bases and J by 2 bases; unmatched bases: 10. This CDR3 spans 16 amino acids. CDR1 and CDR2 from the germline V gene are PRHDT and FYEKMQ (reference sequence). The CDR3 DNA is TGTGCCAGCAGCCGTATGGCGGGGGGGCGTCCCTACGAGCAGTACTTC. It is translated as CASSRMAGGRPYEQYF.

The V gene is TRBV6-1, the J gene TRBJ2-2; D not certain. Germline values: CDR1 MNHNS, CDR2 SASEGT. CDR3 length equals 14 residues. The germline V and J ends were trimmed by 8 bases and 0 bases, with 10 bases remaining between them. CDR3 sequence (DNA): TGTGCCAGCCGGTTCACTTCGAACACCGGGGAGCTGTTTTTT. Amino acid sequence: CASRFTSNTGELFF.

The chain employs TRBV7-9 and TRBJ1-6, with TRBD1 identical over 9 bases. V shed 6 bases and J 3 bases; nucleotides not matched to a gene: 3. CDR3 length: 15 amino acids. Germline assignment: CDR1 SEHNR and CDR2 FQNEAQ (reference sequence). The CDR3 nucleotides read TGTGCCAGCAGTTCGACAGGGGGCTATAATTCACCCCTCCACTTT. Its translation: CASSSTGGYNSPLHF.

This clone was observed a few times. This rearrangement joins TRBV5-1 to TRBJ2-3; D remains unclear. The V gene lost 6 bases and the J gene lost 2 bases, with 13 bases spanning the gap. Per germline, CDR1 SGHRS and CDR2 YFSETQ. This CDR3 has 14 amino acids. The CDR3 DNA reads as TGCGCCAGCAACCCTGGGCAGGCCACAGATACGCAGTATTTT. As protein: CASNPGQATDTQYF.

This clone is judged medium-sized. The chain links TRBV19 to TRBJ2-3; possibly TRBD1 or TRBD2 for D (5 bases each). Germline V gene sequence: CDR1 LNHDA, CDR2 SQIVND (reference sequence). V shed 2 bases and J shed 0 bases, with 12 bases lying between them. The CDR3 runs 16 residues. CDR3 nucleotides: TGTGCCAGTAGTATAATCACGGGGCATAGCACAGATACGCAGTATTTT. Translated: CASSIITGHSTDTQYF.